Listed here is a single TCR beta chain. The method was immunoSEQ multiplex PCR; TCRdb's version includes in-frame clones alone and lacks a portion of them. This sample carries about 200,000 clones, nearly 90% of them seen once, and the ten largest clones take 20% to 25%. This sample was taken from a study of blood T cell repertoires in COVID-19. The CDR3 consists of 15 residues. With 6 bases clipped from V and 2 bases from J, the junction kept 9 bases outside the gene matches. The germline V gene encodes CDR1 LNHDA and CDR2 SQIVND (reference sequence). Sequencing was performed on peripheral blood. This clonotype was obtained from a man in his 60s with active or convalescent COVID-19. The J gene is TRBJ2-7, the V gene TRBV19, with 8 bases aligning to TRBD1. The CDR3 is CASSRNAGGPYEQYF. DNA of the CDR3: TGTGCCAGTAGCCGTAATGCAGGGGGCCCCTACGAGCAGTACTTC.